These T cell receptor beta chains were read from a single sample in a study of OX40 agonist ivuxolimab in advanced cancers. Clones were read by immunoSEQ multiplex PCR, and TCRdb kept only the in-frame ones, dropping some. The table has around 67,000 clones, 87% seen once. The material was CD4+ or CD8+ T cells sorted from blood, obtained in a trial of the OX40 agonist ivuxolimab. These receptors originate from an adult with an advanced solid tumor such as melanoma, head and neck, liver or kidney cancer. The CDR3 runs from the conserved cysteine through the conserved F or W. The D gene is left open where the match is weak. The listing skips clone size in some rows; elsewhere it reads once, few, many or a size class.

V: TRBV19; D: .; J: TRBJ1-5; size: .; DNA: TGTGCCAGTAGGGGGTTGGAGGGGCCCCAGCATTTT; CDR3: CASRGLEGPQHF
V: TRBV7-2; D: TRBD1; J: TRBJ1-2; size: .; DNA: TGTGCCAGCAGCTTTTTACAGGGGGGTAACTATGGCTACACCTTC; CDR3: CASSFLQGGNYGYTF
V: TRBV7-8; D: .; J: TRBJ1-1; size: .; DNA: TGTGCCAGCAGAGACGGGTTGAACACTGAAGCTTTCTTT; CDR3: CASRDGLNTEAFF
V: TRBV19; D: .; J: TRBJ2-3; size: .; DNA: TGTGCCAGTAGTCGCCAACCACTATCGGGGGTTTTGTCAGATACGCAGTATTTT; CDR3: CASSRQPLSGVLSDTQYF
V: TRBV27; D: TRBD1; J: TRBJ2-7; size: .; DNA: TGTGCCAGCAGTCTCGGGACAGTCTACGAGCAGTACTTC; CDR3: CASSLGTVYEQYF
V: TRBV5-6; D: .; J: TRBJ2-6; size: .; DNA: TGTGCCAGCAGCTTGAGAACCCTTGGGACTGGGGCCAACGTCCTGACTTTC; CDR3: CASSLRTLGTGANVLTF
V: TRBV5-1; D: TRBD1; J: TRBJ1-4; size: .; DNA: TGCGCCAGCAGCAACGGACAGGGGCCTGAAAAACTGTTTTTT; CDR3: CASSNGQGPEKLFF
V: TRBV6-5; D: .; J: TRBJ1-6; size: .; DNA: TGTGCCAGCAGCGTGGGGTATAATTCACCCCTCCACTTT; CDR3: CASSVGYNSPLHF
V: TRBV27; D: .; J: TRBJ1-2; size: .; DNA: TGTGCCAGCAGTTTACAGGGCTATGGCTACACCTTC; CDR3: CASSLQGYGYTF
V: TRBV7-8; D: TRBD1; J: TRBJ2-1; size: .; DNA: TGTGCCAGCAGCTTAGAGGGACAGTGGGTCAATGAGCAGTTCTTC; CDR3: CASSLEGQWVNEQFF
V: TRBV15; D: TRBD1; J: TRBJ2-5; size: .; DNA: TGTGCCACCAGCAGGTCAGGGACAGCGCAAGAGACCCAGTACTTC; CDR3: CATSRSGTAQETQYF
V: TRBV30; D: .; J: TRBJ2-2; size: .; DNA: TGTGCCTGGAGTACCGGACAGGCGGGAACCGGGGAGCTGTTTTTT; CDR3: CAWSTGQAGTGELFF
V: TRBV21-1; D: .; J: TRBJ2-7; size: .; DNA: TGTGCCAGCAGCAGACACCGGGACTCAAAATGGCAGTACTTC; CDR3: CASSRHRDSKWQYF
V: TRBV5-1; D: TRBD1; J: TRBJ1-1; size: .; DNA: TGCGCCAGCAGCTCCCCGGGACAGTCAGCCACTGAAGCTTTCTTT; CDR3: CASSSPGQSATEAFF
V: TRBV5-5; D: TRBD1; J: TRBJ1-5; size: few; DNA: TGTGCCAGCAGCTTGTCAGGGGGGGGCAATCAGCCCCAGCATTTT; CDR3: CASSLSGGGNQPQHF
V: TRBV9; D: TRBD1; J: TRBJ2-1; size: .; DNA: TGTGCCAGCAGCGTCCGGACAGGGTCCGGCAATGAGCAGTTCTTC; CDR3: CASSVRTGSGNEQFF